The clone carrying this T cell receptor (beta chain) was picked up a small number of times. The sample is drawn from a study of regulatory T cells in long-lasting Graves disease. Through Arm-PCR of CDR3 regions and iRepertoire HTBI primers, TCR beta libraries were built. TCRdb re-called the multiplex PCR reads with MiXCR, one entry per CDR3 protein. The top ten hold roughly a sixth of the sample, which has a few hundred thousand distinct CDR3 sequences, approximately 15% seen once. The time point: newly diagnosed GD, antithyroid drugs for less than 3 months. Following extraction of RNA from PBMCs, that RNA was used to make the TCR library. The germline V gene encodes CDR1 SGDLS and CDR2 YYNGEE. There are 12 residues in the CDR3. Trimming cost V 0 bases and J 4 bases, with 3 bases left between them. The sample was also linked to a second study, of T cells in Graves' hyperthyroidism and ophthalmopathy.

Sample: peripheral blood mononuclear cells (PBMCs), taken at new diagnosis, from a patient treated with antithyroid drugs. This clonotype was obtained from a woman aged 50 to 65 with Graves disease. The rearrangement links TRBV9 to TRBJ2-3; D not certain. Written as DNA, the CDR3 is TGTGCCAGCAGCGTAGTTTCAGATACGCAGTATTTT. Amino acids: CASSVVSDTQYF.